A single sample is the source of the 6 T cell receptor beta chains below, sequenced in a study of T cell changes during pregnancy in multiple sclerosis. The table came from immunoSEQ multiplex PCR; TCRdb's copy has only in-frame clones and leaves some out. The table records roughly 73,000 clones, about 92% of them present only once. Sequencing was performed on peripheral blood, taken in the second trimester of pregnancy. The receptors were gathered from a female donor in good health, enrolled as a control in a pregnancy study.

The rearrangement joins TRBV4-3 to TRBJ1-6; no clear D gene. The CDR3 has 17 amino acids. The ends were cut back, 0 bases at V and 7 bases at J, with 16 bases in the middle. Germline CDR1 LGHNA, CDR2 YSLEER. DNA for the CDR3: TGCGCCAGCAGCCAAGATAAGTCGGAGGGCCGGAATTCACCCCTCCACTTT. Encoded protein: CASSQDKSEGRNSPLHF.

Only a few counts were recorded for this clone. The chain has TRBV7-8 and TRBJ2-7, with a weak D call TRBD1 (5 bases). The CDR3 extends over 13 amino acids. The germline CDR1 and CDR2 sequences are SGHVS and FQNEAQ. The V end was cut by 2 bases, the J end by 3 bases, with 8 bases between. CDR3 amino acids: CASSLRQRYEQYF. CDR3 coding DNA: TGTGCCAGCAGCTTAAGACAGCGCTACGAGCAGTACTTC. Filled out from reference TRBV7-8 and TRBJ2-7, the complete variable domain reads GAGVSQSPRYKVAKRGQDVALRCDPISGHVSLFWYQQALGQGPEFLTYFQNEAQLDKSGLPSDRFFAERPEGSVSTLKIQRTQQEDSAVYLCASSLRQRYEQYFGPGTRLTVT.

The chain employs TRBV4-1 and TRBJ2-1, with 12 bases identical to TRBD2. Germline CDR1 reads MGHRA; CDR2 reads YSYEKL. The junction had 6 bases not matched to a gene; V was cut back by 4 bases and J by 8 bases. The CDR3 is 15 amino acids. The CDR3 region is CASSLRLAGVDEQFF. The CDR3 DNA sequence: TGCGCCAGCAGCCTTAGACTAGCGGGGGTTGATGAGCAGTTCTTC.

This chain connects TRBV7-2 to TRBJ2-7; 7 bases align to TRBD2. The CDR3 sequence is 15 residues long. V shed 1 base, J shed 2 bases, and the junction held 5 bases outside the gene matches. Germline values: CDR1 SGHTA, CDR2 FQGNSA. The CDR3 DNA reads TGTGCCAGCAGCTTAGGGCTAGCGGCGCCCTACGAGCAGTACTTC. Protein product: CASSLGLAAPYEQYF. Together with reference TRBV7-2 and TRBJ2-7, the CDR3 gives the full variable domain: GAGVSQSPSNKVTEKGKDVELRCDPISGHTALYWYRQSLGQGLEFLIYFQGNSAPDKSGLPSDRFSAERTGGSVSTLTIQRTQQEDSAVYLCASSLGLAAPYEQYFGPGTRLTVT.

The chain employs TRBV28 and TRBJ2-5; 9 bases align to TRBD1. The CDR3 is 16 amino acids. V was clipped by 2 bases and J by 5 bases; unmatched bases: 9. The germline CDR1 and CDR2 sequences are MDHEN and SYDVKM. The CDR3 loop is CASSLVVGQGGETQYF. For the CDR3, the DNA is TGTGCCAGCAGTTTAGTGGTGGGACAGGGAGGGGAGACCCAGTACTTC.

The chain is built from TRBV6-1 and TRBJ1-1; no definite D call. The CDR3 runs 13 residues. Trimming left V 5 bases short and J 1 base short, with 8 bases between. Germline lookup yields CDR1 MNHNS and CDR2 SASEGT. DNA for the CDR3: TGTGCCAGCAGTAAAACAGAGAACACTGAAGCTTTCTTT. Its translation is CASSKTENTEAFF.